The TCR beta chain described here comes from a study of radiotherapy plus CTLA-4 blockade in lung cancer. Study summary: Patients showed objective responses in roughly 19% of cases and disease control in 31%. Study findings and constraints: Tumor-origin TCR clones grew in blood after radiotherapy plus ipilimumab.

The germline V and J ends were trimmed by 0 bases and 4 bases, with 11 bases remaining between them. CDR3 length equals 15 residues. Germline V lookup: CDR1 LNHNV, CDR2 YYDKDF (reference sequence). On this clone itself: Its matching antigen is unknown.

Method: immunoSEQ multiplex PCR; TCRdb's copy keeps in-frame clones and lacks some. The table shows about 120,000 clones, with more than 80% occurring only once. The chain links TRBV15 to TRBJ2-3; no clear D gene. The clonotype comes from a human donor with non-small cell lung cancer that progressed on radiotherapy plus ipilimumab. Source: peripheral blood, taken from a patient treated with radiotherapy plus ipilimumab. For the CDR3, the DNA is TGTGCCACCAGCAGAGATCGTCGCGGAGCAGATACGCAGTATTTT. It yields the protein CATSRDRRGADTQYF.